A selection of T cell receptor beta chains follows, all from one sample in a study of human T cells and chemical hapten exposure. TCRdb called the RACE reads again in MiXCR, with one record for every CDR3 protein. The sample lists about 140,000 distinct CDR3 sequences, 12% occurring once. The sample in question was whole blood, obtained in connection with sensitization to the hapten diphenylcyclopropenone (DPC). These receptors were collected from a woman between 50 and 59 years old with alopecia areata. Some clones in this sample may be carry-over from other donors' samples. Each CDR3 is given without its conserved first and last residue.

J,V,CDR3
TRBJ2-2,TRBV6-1,ASRMTGNTGELF
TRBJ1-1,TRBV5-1,ASSLSGGTEAF
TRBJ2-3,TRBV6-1,ASSEGGLAGGPVGGDTQY
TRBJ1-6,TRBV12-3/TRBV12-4,ASRQGPSPLH
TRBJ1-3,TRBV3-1,ASSQRTSGNTIY
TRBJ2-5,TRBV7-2,ASSYGGSQETQY
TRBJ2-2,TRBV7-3,ASSLNGNTGELF
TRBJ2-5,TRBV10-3,AISEGLAGAT
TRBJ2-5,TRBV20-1,SARDDGAPEETQY
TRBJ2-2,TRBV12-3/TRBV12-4,GSRTSENTGELF
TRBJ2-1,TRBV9,ASTPHPLAGIVNNEQF
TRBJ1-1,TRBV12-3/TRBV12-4,ASSFIVNTEAF
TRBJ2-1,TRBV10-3,ASKGEPDNEQF
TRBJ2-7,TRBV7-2,ASSPDPAYEQS
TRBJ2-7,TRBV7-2,ASSLGPRSVGSYEQY
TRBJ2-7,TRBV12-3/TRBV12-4,ASSLDAHYEQY
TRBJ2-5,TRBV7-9,ASSFPGQY
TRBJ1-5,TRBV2,ASSGERGLSNQPQH
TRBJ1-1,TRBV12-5,ASGPGHPNTEAF
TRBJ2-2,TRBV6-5,ASSPDPQGTTGELF
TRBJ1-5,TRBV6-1,ASSEGSNQPQH
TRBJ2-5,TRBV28,ASNPRLPRGAGVNQETQY
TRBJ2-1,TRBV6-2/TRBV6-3,ASARDQRFEQF
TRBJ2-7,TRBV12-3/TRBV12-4,ASSIGQVYEQY
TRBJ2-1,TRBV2,ASSLGLTSAYNEQF
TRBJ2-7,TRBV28,ASSLREPPYEQY
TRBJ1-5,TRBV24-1,ATSDRDRPGQPQH
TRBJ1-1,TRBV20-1,SARGPLAGTEAF
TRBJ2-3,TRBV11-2,ASSLADSTDTQY
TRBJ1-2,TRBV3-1,ASSQADRGSYGYT
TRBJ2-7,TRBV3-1,ASSPLYRAEQY
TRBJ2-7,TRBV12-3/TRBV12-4,ASRRLAGGTEQY
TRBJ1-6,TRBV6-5,ASSYSNRVEGISPLH
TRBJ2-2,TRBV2,ASSEARGSGELF
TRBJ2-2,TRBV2,ASSWTSGSTGELF
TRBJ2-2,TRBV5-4,AIRSGAGGLAGELF
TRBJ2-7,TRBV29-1,SVRTGSYEQY
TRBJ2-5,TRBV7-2,ASSLATDETQY
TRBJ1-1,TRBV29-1,SVEGGFGTEAF
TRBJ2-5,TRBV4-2,ASSQDYARTRGETQY
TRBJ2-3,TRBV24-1,ATRGQAPTDTQY
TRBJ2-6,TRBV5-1,ASSLDGANVLT
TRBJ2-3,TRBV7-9,ASSSDRGSTDTQY
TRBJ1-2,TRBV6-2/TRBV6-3,ASRPDASPGGYT
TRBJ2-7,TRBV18,ASSPEMREQY
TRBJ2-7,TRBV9,ASSVDDLYEQY
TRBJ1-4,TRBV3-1,ASSYGRTNEKLF
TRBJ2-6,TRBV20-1,SASMGAGANVLT
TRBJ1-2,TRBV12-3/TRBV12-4,ASSLYPGQDNYGYT
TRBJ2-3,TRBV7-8,ASSSRDRTTDTQY
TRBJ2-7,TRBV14,ASSQRGRDYEQY
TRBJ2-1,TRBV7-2,ASSSGLAGVGNEQF
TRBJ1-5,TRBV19,ASRGYSNQPQH